The rows below give T cell receptor beta chains drawn from one sample of a study of CD8 T cells in ankylosing spondylitis. Each CDR3 protein gets one entry after TCRdb re-called the 5' RACE reads with MiXCR. The sample lists roughly 150,000 distinct CDR3 sequences; roughly a third were seen once. Sequencing input: synovial fluid, either unsorted or a sorted T cell fraction (not recorded which). Every receptor here comes from a male donor with ankylosing spondylitis. The CDR3 runs from the conserved cysteine through the conserved F or W. Fields, in order: V gene, D gene, J gene, clone size, CDR3 DNA, CDR3 protein. A D gene is named only where the DNA matches it firmly. Expanded clones get a size class; other rows say once, few or many, or leave the size out.

v_call: TRBV20-1
d_call: TRBD2
j_call: TRBJ2-4
clone_size: -
cdr3_nt: TGCAGTGCCCCGCCTCCGGGGGGGGAAAACATTCAGTACTTC
cdr3_aa: CSAPPPGGENIQYF

v_call: TRBV11-2
d_call: TRBD2
j_call: TRBJ2-1
clone_size: -
cdr3_nt: TGTGCCAGCAGCTCCGGGGGGATAAAGGGAAGGTCTCCAGGGAGTGAGCAGTTCTTC
cdr3_aa: CASSSGGIKGRSPGSEQFF

v_call: TRBV20-1
d_call: TRBD2
j_call: TRBJ2-1
clone_size: -
cdr3_nt: TGCAGTGCCAGACGAGCGGGACCAAGGAGCTATGAGCAGTTCTTC
cdr3_aa: CSARRAGPRSYEQFF

v_call: TRBV19
d_call: TRBD1
j_call: TRBJ2-6
clone_size: -
cdr3_nt: TGTGCCAGTAGTACCGGACAGGGGACTGGGGCCAACGTCCTGACTTTC
cdr3_aa: CASSTGQGTGANVLTF

v_call: TRBV7-2
d_call: -
j_call: TRBJ1-2
clone_size: -
cdr3_nt: TGTGCCAGCAGCTTAGGGCAGGGAAGCTATGGCTACACCTTC
cdr3_aa: CASSLGQGSYGYTF

v_call: TRBV6-2/TRBV6-3
d_call: -
j_call: TRBJ2-1
clone_size: -
cdr3_nt: TGTGCCAGCAACCTGAGCGGAGATAAGTACAATGAGCAGTTCTTC
cdr3_aa: CASNLSGDKYNEQFF

v_call: TRBV29-1
d_call: -
j_call: TRBJ2-7
clone_size: -
cdr3_nt: TGCAGCGTTGACCGGGGGGCGCTCAACGAGCAGTACTTC
cdr3_aa: CSVDRGALNEQYF

v_call: TRBV7-3
d_call: -
j_call: TRBJ1-1
clone_size: many
cdr3_nt: TGTGCCAGCAGCACCCGACAAAACACTGAAGCTTTCTTT
cdr3_aa: CASSTRQNTEAFF

v_call: TRBV5-1
d_call: TRBD2
j_call: TRBJ2-5
clone_size: once
cdr3_nt: TGCGCCAGCAGCCCCCGAGCTAGCGGGAACCAAGAGACCCAGTACTTC
cdr3_aa: CASSPRASGNQETQYF

v_call: TRBV11-2
d_call: TRBD2
j_call: TRBJ2-5
clone_size: many
cdr3_nt: TGTGCCAGCAGCGTGGGACTAGCGGGAGTAGAGGGGAAGACCCAGTACTTC
cdr3_aa: CASSVGLAGVEGKTQYF

v_call: TRBV12-3/TRBV12-4
d_call: -
j_call: TRBJ1-1
clone_size: few
cdr3_nt: TGTGCCAGCAGTTCGGTGGGTCAGGGAGGGACTGAAGCTTTCTTT
cdr3_aa: CASSSVGQGGTEAFF

v_call: TRBV28
d_call: -
j_call: TRBJ1-2
clone_size: -
cdr3_nt: TGTGCCAGCAGTCCCGCGGGTAGCTATGGCTACACCTTC
cdr3_aa: CASSPAGSYGYTF

v_call: TRBV10-3
d_call: TRBD2
j_call: TRBJ2-7
clone_size: -
cdr3_nt: TGTGCCATCAGCTGGACTAGCGGGAGGGTCTACGAGCAGTACTTC
cdr3_aa: CAISWTSGRVYEQYF

v_call: TRBV27
d_call: TRBD2
j_call: TRBJ2-3
clone_size: few
cdr3_nt: TGTGCCAGCAGGATGACTAGCGGGAGAACAGATACGCAGTATTTT
cdr3_aa: CASRMTSGRTDTQYF

v_call: TRBV6-1
d_call: -
j_call: TRBJ2-7
clone_size: -
cdr3_nt: TGTGCCAGCAGTGAAGCACCTATGGGCGCCTACGAGCAGTACTTC
cdr3_aa: CASSEAPMGAYEQYF

v_call: TRBV28
d_call: -
j_call: TRBJ2-4
clone_size: -
cdr3_nt: TGTGCCAGCAGCGGGTATACAGGAGGTTACGGATCGGAAAACATTCAGTACTTC
cdr3_aa: CASSGYTGGYGSENIQYF

v_call: TRBV5-1
d_call: TRBD2
j_call: TRBJ2-1
clone_size: -
cdr3_nt: TGCGCCAGCAGCTTGGCCCCCGGGACTAGCGGTAACAATGAGCAGTTCTTC
cdr3_aa: CASSLAPGTSGNNEQFF

v_call: TRBV6-5
d_call: TRBD1
j_call: TRBJ1-1
clone_size: -
cdr3_nt: TGTGCCAGCAGTTCGGTGACAGGGCGGCGGACTGAAGCTTTCTTT
cdr3_aa: CASSSVTGRRTEAFF

v_call: TRBV20-1
d_call: TRBD2
j_call: TRBJ2-2
clone_size: many
cdr3_nt: TGCAGTGCTACTTCTAGCGGGGGGGCCGCCGGGGAGCTGTTTTTT
cdr3_aa: CSATSSGGAAGELFF

v_call: TRBV14
d_call: -
j_call: TRBJ2-7
clone_size: many
cdr3_nt: TGTGCCAGCAGCCAAGTTGGGTTCCAGCGGCACTACGAGCAGTACTTC
cdr3_aa: CASSQVGFQRHYEQYF

v_call: TRBV7-8
d_call: TRBD1
j_call: TRBJ2-3
clone_size: many
cdr3_nt: TGTGCCAGCAGCTCGCCGGACAGGGGGTTCACAGATACGCAGTATTTT
cdr3_aa: CASSSPDRGFTDTQYF

v_call: TRBV7-2
d_call: TRBD2
j_call: TRBJ2-1
clone_size: few
cdr3_nt: TGTGCCAGCAGCGGGACTAGCGGGAGGGGTGAGCAGTTCTTC
cdr3_aa: CASSGTSGRGEQFF

v_call: TRBV15
d_call: -
j_call: TRBJ2-3
clone_size: few
cdr3_nt: TGTGCCACCAGCGGGGGGGACAGTCAGGATACGCAGTATTTT
cdr3_aa: CATSGGDSQDTQYF

v_call: TRBV5-1
d_call: -
j_call: TRBJ1-6
clone_size: few
cdr3_nt: TGCGCCAGCAGCAAGGGACGGGATAATTCACCCCTCCACTTT
cdr3_aa: CASSKGRDNSPLHF

v_call: TRBV29-1
d_call: -
j_call: TRBJ2-1
clone_size: -
cdr3_nt: TGCAGCGTTGATTCTAGCAGTGAGCAGTTCTTC
cdr3_aa: CSVDSSSEQFF

v_call: TRBV7-9
d_call: -
j_call: TRBJ1-2
clone_size: -
cdr3_nt: TGTGCCAGCAGTATACGAGGGGACTATGGCTACACCTTC
cdr3_aa: CASSIRGDYGYTF

v_call: TRBV25-1
d_call: TRBD1
j_call: TRBJ1-2
clone_size: -
cdr3_nt: TGTGCCAGCAGTGAACCCGGGACAGGGGGGTACTATGGCTACACCTTC
cdr3_aa: CASSEPGTGGYYGYTF

v_call: TRBV7-6
d_call: -
j_call: TRBJ2-6
clone_size: few
cdr3_nt: TGTGCCAGCAGCCCCTGGACACCCCAAACCTCTGGGGCCAACGTCCTGACTTTC
cdr3_aa: CASSPWTPQTSGANVLTF

v_call: TRBV3-1
d_call: TRBD2
j_call: TRBJ2-1
clone_size: few
cdr3_nt: TGTGCCAGCAGCCAAGAGCACTTAGCGGGAGGGCCTGATGAGCAGTTCTTC
cdr3_aa: CASSQEHLAGGPDEQFF